Included here is one T cell receptor beta chain sequence, with context. The antigen remains undetermined. The length of the CDR3 is 12 residues. These data come from a study of T-cell memory formation after mild COVID-19. General study points: Clones that shrank (day 15 to 85) were balanced CD4/CD8, whereas later expanders leaned CD4+.

MiXCR, run by TCRdb on the 5' RACE reads, gives a single entry per CDR3 protein. The table has roughly 280,000 distinct CDR3 sequences, 8% to 9% seen once; the top ten hold roughly 22%. The receptor comes from a man aged 18 to 29 who had mild COVID-19 (a few samples of this study predate the infection). Cell type and time point are not known. J is TRBJ2-3 and V is TRBV21-1. TRBV21-1 is noted as a pseudogene. Sample: PBMCs or a T cell subset sorted from them (not recorded which). The DNA of the CDR3 is TGTGCCAGCACCCCGTGGGGAGATACGCAGTATTTT. Translation: CASTPWGDTQYF.